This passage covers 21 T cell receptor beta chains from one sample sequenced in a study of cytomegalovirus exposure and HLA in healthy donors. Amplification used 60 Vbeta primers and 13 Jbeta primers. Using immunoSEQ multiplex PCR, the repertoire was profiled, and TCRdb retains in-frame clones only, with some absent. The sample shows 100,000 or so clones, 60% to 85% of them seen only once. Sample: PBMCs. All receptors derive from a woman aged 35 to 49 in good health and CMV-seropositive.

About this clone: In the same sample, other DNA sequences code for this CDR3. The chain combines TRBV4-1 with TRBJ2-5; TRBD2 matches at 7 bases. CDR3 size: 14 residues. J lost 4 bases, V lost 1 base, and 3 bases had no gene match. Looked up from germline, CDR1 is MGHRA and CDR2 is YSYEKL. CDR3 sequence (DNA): TGCGCCAGCAGCCAAGCGGGGGGTCGAGAGACCCAGTACTTC. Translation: CASSQAGGRETQYF.

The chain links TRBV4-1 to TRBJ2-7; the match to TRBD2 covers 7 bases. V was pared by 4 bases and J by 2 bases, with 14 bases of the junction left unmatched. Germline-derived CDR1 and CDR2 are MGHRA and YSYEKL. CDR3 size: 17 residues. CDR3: CASSRRLAGDAAYEQYF. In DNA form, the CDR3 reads TGCGCCAGCAGCCGGCGACTAGCAGGTGACGCGGCCTACGAGCAGTACTTC.

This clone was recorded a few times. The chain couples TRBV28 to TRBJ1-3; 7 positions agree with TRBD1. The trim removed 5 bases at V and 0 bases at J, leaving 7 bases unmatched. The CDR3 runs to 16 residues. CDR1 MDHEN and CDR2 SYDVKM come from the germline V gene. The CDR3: CASSPWTGHSGNTIYF. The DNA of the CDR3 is TGTGCCAGCAGTCCCTGGACAGGACACTCTGGAAACACCATATATTTT.

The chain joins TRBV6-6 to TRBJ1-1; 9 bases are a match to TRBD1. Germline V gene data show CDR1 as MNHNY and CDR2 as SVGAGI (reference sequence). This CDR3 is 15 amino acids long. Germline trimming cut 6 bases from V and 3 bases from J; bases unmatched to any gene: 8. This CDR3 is CASRDHRGRDTEAFF. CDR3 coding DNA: TGTGCCAGCAGGGACCACAGGGGGCGGGACACTGAAGCTTTCTTT.

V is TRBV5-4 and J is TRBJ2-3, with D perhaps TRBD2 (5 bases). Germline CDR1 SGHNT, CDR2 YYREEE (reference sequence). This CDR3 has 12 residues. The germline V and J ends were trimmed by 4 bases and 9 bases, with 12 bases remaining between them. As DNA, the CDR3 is TGTGCCAGCAGCGCAGACTATCGGACGCAGTATTTT. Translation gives CASSADYRTQYF. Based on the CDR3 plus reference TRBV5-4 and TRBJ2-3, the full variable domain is ETGVTQSPTHLIKTRGQQVTLRCSSQSGHNTVSWYQQALGQGPQFIFQYYREEENGRGNFPPRFSGLQFPNYSSELNVNALELDDSALYLCASSADYRTQYFGPGTRLTVL.

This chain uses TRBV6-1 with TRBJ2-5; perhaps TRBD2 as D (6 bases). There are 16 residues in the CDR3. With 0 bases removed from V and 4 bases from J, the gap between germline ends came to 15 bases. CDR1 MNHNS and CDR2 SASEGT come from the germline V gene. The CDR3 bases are TGTGCCAGCAGTGAAGCGGGCCCTGGAGGGGCAGAGACCCAGTACTTC. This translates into CASSEAGPGGAETQYF.

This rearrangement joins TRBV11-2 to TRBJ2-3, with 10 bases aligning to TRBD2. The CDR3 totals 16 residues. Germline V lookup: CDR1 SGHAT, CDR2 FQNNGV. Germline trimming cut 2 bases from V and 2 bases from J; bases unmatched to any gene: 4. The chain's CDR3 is CASSLLAGVFTDTQYF. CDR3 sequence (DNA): TGTGCCAGCAGCTTACTAGCGGGAGTTTTCACAGATACGCAGTATTTT.

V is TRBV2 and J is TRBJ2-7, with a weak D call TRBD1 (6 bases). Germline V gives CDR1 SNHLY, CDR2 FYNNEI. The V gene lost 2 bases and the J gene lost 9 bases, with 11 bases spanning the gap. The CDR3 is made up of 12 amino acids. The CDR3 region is CASSEQGGGQYF. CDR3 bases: TGTGCCAGCAGTGAACAAGGGGGTGGGCAGTACTTC.

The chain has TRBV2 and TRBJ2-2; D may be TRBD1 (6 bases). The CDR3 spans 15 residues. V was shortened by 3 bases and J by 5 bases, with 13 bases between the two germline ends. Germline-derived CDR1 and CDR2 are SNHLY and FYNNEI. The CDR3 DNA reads TGTGCCAGCAGTGATCTCAGGGGCAGGACCGGGGAGCTGTTTTTT. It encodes CASSDLRGRTGELFF.

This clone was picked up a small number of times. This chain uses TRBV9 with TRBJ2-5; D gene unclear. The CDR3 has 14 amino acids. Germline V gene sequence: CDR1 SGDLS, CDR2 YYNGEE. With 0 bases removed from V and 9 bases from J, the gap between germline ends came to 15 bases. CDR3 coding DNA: TGTGCCAGCAGCGTAGAGCCCGGAACGGCGGCCCAGTACTTC. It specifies CASSVEPGTAAQYF.

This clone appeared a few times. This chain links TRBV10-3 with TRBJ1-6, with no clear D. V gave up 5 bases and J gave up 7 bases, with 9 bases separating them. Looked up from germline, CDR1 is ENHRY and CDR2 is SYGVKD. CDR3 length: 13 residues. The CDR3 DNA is TGTGCCATCAGTCCCGCACTAAATTCACCCCTCCACTTT. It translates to CAISPALNSPLHF.

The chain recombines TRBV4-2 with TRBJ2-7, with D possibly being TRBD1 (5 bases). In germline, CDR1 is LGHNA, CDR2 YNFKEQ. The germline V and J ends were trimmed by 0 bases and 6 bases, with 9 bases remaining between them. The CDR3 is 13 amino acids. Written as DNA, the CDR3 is TGTGCCAGCAGCCAAGAAGACAGAGGCGAGCAGTACTTC. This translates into CASSQEDRGEQYF.

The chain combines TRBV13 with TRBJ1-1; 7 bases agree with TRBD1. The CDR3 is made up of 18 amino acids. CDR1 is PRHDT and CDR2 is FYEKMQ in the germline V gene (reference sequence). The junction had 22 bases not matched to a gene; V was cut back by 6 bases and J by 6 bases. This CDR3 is CASRQTGWGQMNNAEAFF. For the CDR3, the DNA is TGTGCCAGCAGGCAGACAGGGTGGGGACAAATGAACAACGCTGAAGCTTTCTTT.

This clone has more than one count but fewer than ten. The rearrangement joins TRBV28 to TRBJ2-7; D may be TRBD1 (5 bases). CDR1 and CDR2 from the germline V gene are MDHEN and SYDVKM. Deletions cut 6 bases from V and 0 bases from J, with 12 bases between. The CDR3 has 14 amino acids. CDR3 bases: TGTGCCAGCAGGCAGGGTATTGGCTCCTACGAGCAGTACTTC. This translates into CASRQGIGSYEQYF.

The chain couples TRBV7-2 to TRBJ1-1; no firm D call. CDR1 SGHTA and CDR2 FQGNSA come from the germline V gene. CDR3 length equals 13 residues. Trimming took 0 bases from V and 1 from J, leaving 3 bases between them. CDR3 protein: CASSLAANTEAFF. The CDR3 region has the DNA TGTGCCAGCAGCTTAGCGGCGAACACTGAAGCTTTCTTT.

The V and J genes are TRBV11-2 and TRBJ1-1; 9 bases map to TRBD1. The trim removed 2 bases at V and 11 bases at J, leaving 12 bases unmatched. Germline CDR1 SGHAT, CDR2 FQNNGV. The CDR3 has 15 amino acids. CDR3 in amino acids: CASSLPGQGPIVAFF. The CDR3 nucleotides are TGTGCCAGCAGCTTACCGGGACAGGGTCCGATAGTGGCTTTCTTT.

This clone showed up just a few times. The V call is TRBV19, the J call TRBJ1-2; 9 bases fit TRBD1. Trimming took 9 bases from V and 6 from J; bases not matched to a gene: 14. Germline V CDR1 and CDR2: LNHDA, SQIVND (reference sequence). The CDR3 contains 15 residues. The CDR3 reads CASVRQGGYFDGYTF. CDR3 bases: TGTGCCAGCGTCCGACAGGGGGGGTACTTCGATGGCTACACCTTC.

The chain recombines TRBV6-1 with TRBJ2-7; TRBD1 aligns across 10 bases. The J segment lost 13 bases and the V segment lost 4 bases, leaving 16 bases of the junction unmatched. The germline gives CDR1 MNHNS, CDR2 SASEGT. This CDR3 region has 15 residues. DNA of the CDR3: TGTGCCAGCAGTGCAACCATGGGACAGGGGAAAATGAATTACTTC. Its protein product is CASSATMGQGKMNYF.

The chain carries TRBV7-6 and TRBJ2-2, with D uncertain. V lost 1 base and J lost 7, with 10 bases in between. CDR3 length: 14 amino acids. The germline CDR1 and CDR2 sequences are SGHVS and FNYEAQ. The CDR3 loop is CASSLGSHNGELFF. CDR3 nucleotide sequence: TGTGCCAGCAGCTTAGGCTCGCACAACGGGGAGCTGTTTTTT.

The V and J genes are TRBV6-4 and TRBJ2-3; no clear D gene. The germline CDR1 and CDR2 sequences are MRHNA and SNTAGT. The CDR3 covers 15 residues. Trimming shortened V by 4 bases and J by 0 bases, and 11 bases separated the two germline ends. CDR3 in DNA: TGTGCCAGCAGTGCCCGTAGCCGAAGCACAGATACGCAGTATTTT. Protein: CASSARSRSTDTQYF.

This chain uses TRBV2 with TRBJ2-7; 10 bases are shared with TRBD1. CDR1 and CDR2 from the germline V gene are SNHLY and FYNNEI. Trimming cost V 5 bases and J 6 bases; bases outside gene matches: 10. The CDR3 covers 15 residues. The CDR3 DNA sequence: TGTGCCAGCAGTACCCGGGACAGGGGTAAGGGCGAGCAGTACTTC. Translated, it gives CASSTRDRGKGEQYF.